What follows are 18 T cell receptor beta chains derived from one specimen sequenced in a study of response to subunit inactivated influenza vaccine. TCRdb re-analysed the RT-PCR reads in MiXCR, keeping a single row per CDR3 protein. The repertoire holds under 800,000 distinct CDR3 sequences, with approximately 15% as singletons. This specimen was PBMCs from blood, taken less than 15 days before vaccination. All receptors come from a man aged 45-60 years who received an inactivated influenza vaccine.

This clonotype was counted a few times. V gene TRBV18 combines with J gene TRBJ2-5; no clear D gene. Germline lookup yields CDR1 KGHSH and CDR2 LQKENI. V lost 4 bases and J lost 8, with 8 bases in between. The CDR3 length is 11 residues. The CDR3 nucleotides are TGTGCCAGCTCACAGGAGAGAACCCAGTACTTC. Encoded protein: CASSQERTQYF.

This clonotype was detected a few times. This CDR3 is CSAGTGQGITDTQYF. The CDR3 DNA follows: TGCAGCGCTGGAACGGGACAGGGGATAACAGATACGCAGTATTTT. This chain connects TRBV29-1 to TRBJ2-3, with 10 nucleotides matching TRBD1. V lost 7 bases to trimming and J lost 3 bases; unmatched junction nucleotides: 10. The CDR3 consists of 15 residues. Germline CDR1 reads SQVTM; CDR2 reads ANQGSEA.

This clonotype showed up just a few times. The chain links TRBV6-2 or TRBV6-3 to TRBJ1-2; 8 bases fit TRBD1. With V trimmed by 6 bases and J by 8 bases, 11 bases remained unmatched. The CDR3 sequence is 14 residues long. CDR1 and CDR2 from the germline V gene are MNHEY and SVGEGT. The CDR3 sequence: CASRSGQGSGGYTF. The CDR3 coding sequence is TGTGCCAGCAGGTCCGGACAGGGTTCGGGGGGCTACACCTTC.

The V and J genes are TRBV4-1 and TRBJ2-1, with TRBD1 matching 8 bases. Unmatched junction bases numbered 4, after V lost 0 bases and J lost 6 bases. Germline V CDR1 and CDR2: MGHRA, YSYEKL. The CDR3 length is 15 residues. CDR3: CASSQEGQGSNEQFF. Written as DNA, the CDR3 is TGCGCCAGCAGCCAAGAAGGACAGGGTAGCAATGAGCAGTTCTTC.

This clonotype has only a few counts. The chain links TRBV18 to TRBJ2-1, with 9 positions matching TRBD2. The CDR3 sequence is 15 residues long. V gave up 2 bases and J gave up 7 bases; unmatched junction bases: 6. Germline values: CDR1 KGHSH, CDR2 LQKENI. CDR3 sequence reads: CASSPFTSGPNEQFF. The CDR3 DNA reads TGTGCCAGCTCACCATTTACTAGCGGGCCTAATGAGCAGTTCTTC.

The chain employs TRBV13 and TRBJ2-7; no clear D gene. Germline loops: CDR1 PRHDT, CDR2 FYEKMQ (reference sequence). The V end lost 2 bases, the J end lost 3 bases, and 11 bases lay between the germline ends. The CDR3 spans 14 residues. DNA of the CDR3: TGTGCCAGCAGCTTACGGGCGGAGTTCTACGAGCAGTACTTC. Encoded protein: CASSLRAEFYEQYF.

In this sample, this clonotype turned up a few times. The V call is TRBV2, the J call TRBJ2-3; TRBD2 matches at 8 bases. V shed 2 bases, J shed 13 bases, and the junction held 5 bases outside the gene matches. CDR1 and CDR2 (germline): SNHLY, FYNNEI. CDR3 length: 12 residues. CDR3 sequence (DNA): TGTGCCAGCAGTGAATCCGGGAGGGTGGAGTATTTT. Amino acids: CASSESGRVEYF.

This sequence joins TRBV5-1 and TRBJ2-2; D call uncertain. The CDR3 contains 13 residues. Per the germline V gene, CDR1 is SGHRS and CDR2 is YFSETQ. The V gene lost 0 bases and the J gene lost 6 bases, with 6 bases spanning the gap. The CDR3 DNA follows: TGCGCCAGCAGCTTGGACTGGTCCGGGGAGCTGTTTTTT. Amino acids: CASSLDWSGELFF.

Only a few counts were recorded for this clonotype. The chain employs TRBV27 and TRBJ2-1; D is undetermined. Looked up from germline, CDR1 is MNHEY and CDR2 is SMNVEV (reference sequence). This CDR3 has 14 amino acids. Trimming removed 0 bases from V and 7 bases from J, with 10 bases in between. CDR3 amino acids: CASSLSLVGNEQFF. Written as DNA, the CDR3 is TGTGCCAGCAGTTTATCTTTGGTCGGGAATGAGCAGTTCTTC.

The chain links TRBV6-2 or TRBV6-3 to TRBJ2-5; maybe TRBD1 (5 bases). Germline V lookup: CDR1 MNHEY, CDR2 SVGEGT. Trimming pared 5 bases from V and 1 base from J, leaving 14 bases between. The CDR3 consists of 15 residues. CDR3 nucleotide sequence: TGTGCCAGCAGTGGCCCCGACAGACGCCAAGAGACCCAGTACTTC. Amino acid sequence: CASSGPDRRQETQYF.

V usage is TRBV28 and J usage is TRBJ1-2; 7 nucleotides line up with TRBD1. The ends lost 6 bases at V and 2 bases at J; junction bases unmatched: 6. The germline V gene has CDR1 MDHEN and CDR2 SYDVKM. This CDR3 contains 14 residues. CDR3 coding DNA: TGTGCCAGCAGACCAACAGGGGCGAACTATGGCTACACCTTC. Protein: CASRPTGANYGYTF.

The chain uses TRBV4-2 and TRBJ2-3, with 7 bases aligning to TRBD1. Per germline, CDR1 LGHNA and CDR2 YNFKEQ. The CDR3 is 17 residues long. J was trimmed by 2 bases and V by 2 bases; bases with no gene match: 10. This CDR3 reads CASSQPRQGIATDTQYF. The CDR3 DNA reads TGTGCCAGCAGCCAACCCAGACAGGGTATAGCCACAGATACGCAGTATTTT.

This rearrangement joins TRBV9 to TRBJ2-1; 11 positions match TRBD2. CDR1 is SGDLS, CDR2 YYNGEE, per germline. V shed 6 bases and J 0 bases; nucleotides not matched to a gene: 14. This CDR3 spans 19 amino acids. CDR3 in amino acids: CASTPGGASGRSSYNEQFF. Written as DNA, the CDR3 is TGTGCCAGCACCCCCGGTGGGGCTAGCGGGAGGTCCTCCTACAATGAGCAGTTCTTC.

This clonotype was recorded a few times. This chain's CDR3 is CASSDRNRLQETQYF. DNA of the CDR3: TGTGCCAGCAGTGATCGAAATCGTCTCCAAGAGACCCAGTACTTC. V and J are TRBV25-1 and TRBJ2-5; D is undetermined. V was clipped by 3 bases and J by 1 base, with 12 bases between them. Per germline, CDR1 MGHDK and CDR2 SYGVNS. This CDR3 has 15 residues.

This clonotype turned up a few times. The CDR3 loop reads CASSHGTSGGSSYEQYF. CDR3 DNA sequence: TGTGCCAGCAGCCACGGGACTAGCGGGGGGAGCTCCTACGAGCAGTACTTC. J is TRBJ2-7 and V is TRBV7-8, with 15 bases fitting TRBD2. Unmatched junction bases numbered 5, after V lost 5 bases and J lost 0 bases. CDR1 is SGHVS, CDR2 FQNEAQ, per germline. This CDR3 comprises 17 residues.

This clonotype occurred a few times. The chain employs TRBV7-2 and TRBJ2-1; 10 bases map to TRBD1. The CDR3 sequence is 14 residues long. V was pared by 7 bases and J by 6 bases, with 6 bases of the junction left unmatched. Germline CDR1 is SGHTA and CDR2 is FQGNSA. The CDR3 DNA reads TGTGCCAGCATCAAGGACAGGGGGACCAATGAGCAGTTCTTC. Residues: CASIKDRGTNEQFF.

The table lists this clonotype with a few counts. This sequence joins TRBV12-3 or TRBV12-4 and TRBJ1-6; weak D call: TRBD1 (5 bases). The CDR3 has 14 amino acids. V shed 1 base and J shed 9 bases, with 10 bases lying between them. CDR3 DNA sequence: TGTGCCAGCAGTTTAGGAAGGGGTTCTTCACCCCTCCACTTT. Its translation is CASSLGRGSSPLHF.

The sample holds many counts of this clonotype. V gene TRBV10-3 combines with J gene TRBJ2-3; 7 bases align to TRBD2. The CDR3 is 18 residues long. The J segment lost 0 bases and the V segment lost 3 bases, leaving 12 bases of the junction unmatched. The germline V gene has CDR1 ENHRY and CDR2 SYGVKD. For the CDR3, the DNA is TGTGCCATCAGTGATCGTCTGCTAGCGGTTGTTAGCACAGATACGCAGTATTTT. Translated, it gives CAISDRLLAVVSTDTQYF.